This entry concerns a single T cell receptor beta chain. This record belongs to a study of shared clonotypes between healthy human individuals. The overall study: Every donor yielded three CD4 naive, three CD4 memory, two CD8 naive and one CD8 memory plate.

Naive CD8 cells lacked CD45RO, underwent positive selection for CCR7 and left out terminally differentiated effector memory CD45RA+ cells. The assay was immunoSEQ multiplex PCR, and TCRdb's table has in-frame clones only and misses some. The sample has about 820,000 clones, almost 95% seen once. Sequencing was done on a sample of naive CD8+ T cells sorted from blood. The receptor was isolated from a man aged 30 to 39 in good health.

The CDR3 spells CASSLRSQPQHF. As DNA, the CDR3 is TGTGCCAGCAGTTTAAGGTCCCAGCCCCAGCATTTT. The chain joins TRBV28 to TRBJ1-5; no firm D call. The CDR3 covers 12 residues. V lost 2 bases, J lost 7 bases, and 6 bases lay in between. Germline CDR1 MDHEN, CDR2 SYDVKM.